This entry lists 26 T cell receptor beta chains sequenced from one sample in a study of OX40 agonist ivuxolimab in advanced cancers. The protocol was immunoSEQ multiplex PCR, while the TCRdb copy is restricted to in-frame clones and leaves out a portion. In the table there are 35,000 to 40,000 clones, approximately 79% of which are singletons. The specimen comprised CD4+ or CD8+ T cells sorted from blood, sampled in a trial of the OX40 agonist ivuxolimab. Receptor source: an adult with an advanced solid tumor such as melanoma, head and neck, liver or kidney cancer.

The V call is TRBV9, the J call TRBJ2-3; 7 bases match TRBD2. Trimming at V came to 4 bases and at J to 0 bases, leaving 8 bases not matched to a gene. The CDR3 is made up of 16 amino acids. Germline CDR1 reads SGDLS; CDR2 reads YYNGEE. CDR3: CASSSRLASSTDTQYF. CDR3 nucleotide sequence: TGTGCCAGCAGCTCGAGACTAGCTTCTAGCACAGATACGCAGTATTTT.

The V call is TRBV5-1, the J call TRBJ2-2; the match to TRBD1 covers 7 bases. The CDR3 is made up of 14 amino acids. The germline V gene has CDR1 SGHRS and CDR2 YFSETQ. The V segment lost 5 bases and the J segment 5 bases; nucleotides outside the gene matches: 6. CDR3 in amino acids: CASRGTVGTGELFF. The CDR3 DNA is TGCGCCAGCAGGGGGACAGTTGGGACCGGGGAGCTGTTTTTT. The full variable domain, rest sourced from reference TRBV5-1 and TRBJ2-2, is KAGVTQTPRYLIKTRGQQVTLSCSPISGHRSVSWYQQTPGQGLQFLFEYFSETQRNKGNFPGRFSGRQFSNSRSEMNVSTLELGDSALYLCASRGTVGTGELFFGEGSRLTVL.

CDR3 nucleotide sequence: TGTGCCAGCAGTCCCTCAATTAGCCCCAACTATGGCTACACCTTC. It translates to CASSPSISPNYGYTF. This rearrangement joins TRBV27 to TRBJ1-2; no clear D. This CDR3 spans 15 amino acids. CDR1 MNHEY and CDR2 SMNVEV come from the germline V gene (reference sequence). The V and J ends lost 5 bases and 2 bases respectively, with 15 bases between them.

By share, this clone ranks as medium-sized (0.01 to 0.1%). The V gene is TRBV2, the J gene TRBJ1-3; D is unresolved. This CDR3 region has 15 residues. Germline assignment: CDR1 SNHLY and CDR2 FYNNEI. Trimming removed 6 bases at V and 2 bases at J, with 14 bases between. This CDR3 is CASRVQEIPGNTIYF. The CDR3 DNA reads TGTGCCAGCAGGGTCCAGGAAATCCCTGGAAACACCATATATTTT. The full variable domain, its missing parts supplied by reference TRBV2 and TRBJ1-3, is EPEVTQTPSHQVTQMGQEVILRCVPISNHLYFYWYRQILGQKVEFLVSFYNNEISEKSEIFDDQFSVERPDGSNFTLKIRSTKLEDSAMYFCASRVQEIPGNTIYFGEGSWLTVV.

The chain couples TRBV5-1 to TRBJ2-3; D uncertain. CDR3 length: 15 amino acids. Looked up from germline, CDR1 is SGHRS and CDR2 is YFSETQ. V lost 0 bases, J lost 2 bases, and 10 bases lay in between. The chain's CDR3 is CASSLEGGFTDTQYF. The DNA for the CDR3 is TGCGCCAGCAGCTTGGAGGGCGGATTCACAGATACGCAGTATTTT.

CDR3 region: CASRQRTSGSNTGELFF. CDR3 coding DNA: TGCGCCAGCAGACAACGCACTAGCGGTTCGAACACCGGGGAGCTGTTTTTT. This rearrangement joins TRBV5-1 to TRBJ2-2, with 8 bases matching TRBD2. The CDR3 runs 17 residues. Per the germline V gene, CDR1 is SGHRS and CDR2 is YFSETQ. V gave up 5 bases and J gave up 0 bases; unmatched junction bases: 9.

This clone was seen a handful of times. V usage is TRBV2 and J usage is TRBJ2-3; the D gene could be TRBD1 or TRBD2 (5 bases each). The CDR3 consists of 17 residues. Trimming took off 4 bases at V and 1 base at J, with 18 bases between the two ends. CDR1 is SNHLY, CDR2 FYNNEI, per germline. CDR3 in DNA: TGTGCCAGCAGTGCCACTGGGTCGGGGCGGGGCACAGATACGCAGTATTTT. Amino acid sequence: CASSATGSGRGTDTQYF.

The rearrangement uses TRBV6-5 and TRBJ2-3; D is perhaps TRBD1 (5 bases). The CDR3 consists of 15 residues. From germline, CDR1 is MNHEY and CDR2 SVGAGI. The V and J ends lost 0 bases and 5 bases respectively, with 12 bases between them. The CDR3 DNA is TGTGCCAGCAGTTACTCGGGCAGGGTGGGAGATACGCAGTATTTT. This encodes CASSYSGRVGDTQYF.

The chain employs TRBV29-1 and TRBJ2-5; no clear D. V was trimmed by 6 bases and J by 1 base, leaving 6 bases between them. CDR3 size: 11 residues. Germline lookup yields CDR1 SQVTM and CDR2 ANQGSEA. CDR3 amino acids: CSVVPQETQYF. The CDR3 DNA reads as TGCAGCGTAGTTCCCCAAGAGACCCAGTACTTC.

This chain links TRBV7-2 with TRBJ1-4; a weak D match, TRBD1 (5 bases). The ends were cut back, 0 bases at V and 8 bases at J, with 10 bases in the middle. CDR3 length: 14 residues. The germline CDR1 and CDR2 sequences are SGHTA and FQGNSA. As DNA, the CDR3 is TGTGCCAGCAGCTTAGCGGGGCAGTACGAAAAACTGTTTTTT. Translating gives CASSLAGQYEKLFF.

This clone was seen more than once but under ten times. V and J are TRBV5-1 and TRBJ1-2; the match to TRBD1 covers 8 bases. Germline CDR1 SGHRS, CDR2 YFSETQ. The CDR3 is made up of 13 amino acids. The ends lost 4 bases at V and 8 bases at J; junction bases unmatched: 7. CDR3 sequence reads: CASSRGDRQGYTF. The CDR3 nucleotides read TGCGCCAGCAGCCGAGGGGACAGGCAGGGCTACACCTTC.

Concerning this clone itself: Other DNA sequences in this sample translate to the same CDR3. The chain uses TRBV7-9 and TRBJ1-3; D gene ambiguous. The germline V and J ends were trimmed by 5 bases and 4 bases, with 6 bases remaining between them. This CDR3 region has 12 residues. The germline gives CDR1 SEHNR, CDR2 FQNEAQ (reference sequence). The CDR3 region is CASSRTGNTIYF. CDR3 nucleotide sequence: TGTGCCAGCAGCAGAACCGGAAACACCATATATTTT.

The CDR3 is CASSPGQKYTQYF. Here the CDR3 DNA reads TGTGCCAGCAGCCCAGGGCAGAAATATACGCAGTATTTT. V and J are TRBV11-3 and TRBJ2-3, with D maybe TRBD1 (5 bases). Trimming cost V 5 bases and J 7 bases, with 13 bases left between them. The CDR3 contains 13 residues. Germline lookup yields CDR1 SGHNT and CDR2 YENEEA.

This clone is classed as medium-sized. The rearrangement links TRBV12-5 to TRBJ1-5; possibly TRBD1 for D (6 bases). CDR1 is LGHNT and CDR2 is FRNRAP in the germline V gene. V was pared by 3 bases and J by 4 bases, with 19 bases between. This CDR3 comprises 17 residues. Written as DNA, the CDR3 is TGTGCTAGTGGTTTTCCACGCTTCGGACAGCCGAATCAGCCCCAGCATTTT. The encoded protein is CASGFPRFGQPNQPQHF.

This clone was seen only a few times. V gene TRBV2 combines with J gene TRBJ1-1; 8 positions agree with TRBD1. The CDR3 extends over 13 amino acids. Trimming removed 6 bases from V and 3 bases from J; junction bases left unmatched: 3. The germline CDR1 and CDR2 sequences are SNHLY and FYNNEI. CDR3 DNA sequence: TGTGCCAGCAGCCGACAGGGGTACACTGAAGCTTTCTTT. Its protein product is CASSRQGYTEAFF.

The V and J genes are TRBV5-6 and TRBJ1-4; D unclear. V lost 0 bases, J lost 0 bases, and 3 bases lay in between. This CDR3 contains 14 residues. The germline CDR1 and CDR2 sequences are SGHDT and YYEEEE. The CDR3 nucleotides read TGTGCCAGCAGCTTGGTCTCAACTAATGAAAAACTGTTTTTT. It translates to CASSLVSTNEKLFF.

This chain joins TRBV5-1 and TRBJ1-1; TRBD1 matches at 7 bases. J was trimmed by 4 bases and V by 2 bases; bases with no gene match: 8. From germline, CDR1 is SGHRS and CDR2 YFSETQ. The CDR3 totals 15 residues. The CDR3 nucleotides are TGCGCCAGCAGCTTCCGGACAGGAGGGGGCACTGAAGCTTTCTTT. Translating gives CASSFRTGGGTEAFF.

CDR3 bases: TGTGCCAGCAGCAGGCCCTCTGGAGAGACCCAGTACTTC. Translated, it gives CASSRPSGETQYF. The gene calls are TRBV7-6 and TRBJ2-5; D not resolved. The CDR3 sequence is 13 residues long. V was pared by 5 bases and J by 4 bases, with 11 bases between. CDR1 and CDR2 (germline): SGHVS, FNYEAQ. Combining the CDR3 with reference TRBV7-6 and TRBJ2-5 gives the whole variable domain GAGVSQSPRYKVTKRGQDVALRCDPISGHVSLYWYRQALGQGPEFLTYFNYEAQQDKSGLPNDRFSAERPEGSISTLTIQRTEQRDSAMYRCASSRPSGETQYFGPGTRLLVL.

This clone was seen only a few times. CDR3 region: CASSLEWDTEAFF. In DNA, the CDR3 is TGCGCCAGCAGCTTGGAGTGGGACACTGAAGCTTTCTTT. The chain has TRBV5-1 and TRBJ1-1, with D unresolved. Trimming left V 0 bases short and J 3 bases short, with 6 bases between. Per germline, CDR1 SGHRS and CDR2 YFSETQ. The CDR3 spans 13 residues.

The chain links TRBV18 to TRBJ2-5; 13 positions agree with TRBD2. J was trimmed by 3 bases and V by 2 bases; bases with no gene match: 9. CDR1 and CDR2 from the germline V gene are KGHSH and LQKENI. CDR3 length: 18 residues. Written as DNA, the CDR3 is TGTGCCAGCTCACCATCCCTCTGGACTAGCGGGGGTGAAGAGACCCAGTACTTC. Its translation is CASSPSLWTSGGEETQYF.

This rearrangement joins TRBV19 to TRBJ2-3, with TRBD1 matching over 9 bases. This CDR3 has 17 amino acids. Germline V gene lookup returns CDR1 LNHDA and CDR2 SQIVND (reference sequence). J lost 1 base, V lost 3 bases, and 8 bases had no gene match. The CDR3 coding sequence is TGTGCCAGTAGTATCTACGGACAGGGGATCGGCACAGATACGCAGTATTTT. Amino acids: CASSIYGQGIGTDTQYF.

The rearrangement joins TRBV6-1 to TRBJ2-5; perhaps TRBD1 as D (5 bases). Germline lookup yields CDR1 MNHNS and CDR2 SASEGT. The ends were cut back, 7 bases at V and 1 base at J, with 13 bases in the middle. This CDR3 comprises 14 residues. The CDR3 region has the DNA TGTGCCAGCACCCCTCAGACAGCCCAAGAGACCCAGTACTTC. Protein product: CASTPQTAQETQYF.

The chain recombines TRBV4-3 with TRBJ1-5; D unresolved. This CDR3 comprises 13 residues. V gave up 0 bases and J gave up 6 bases, with 6 bases separating them. Germline V lookup: CDR1 LGHNA, CDR2 YSLEER. The CDR3 spells CASSQDLGQPQHF. The CDR3, as DNA: TGCGCCAGCAGCCAAGATCTCGGTCAGCCCCAGCATTTT.

This clone was picked up one time. V and J are TRBV18 and TRBJ2-1, with 9 nucleotides matching TRBD2. Germline V gene data show CDR1 as KGHSH and CDR2 as LQKENI. V trimming: 0 bases; J trimming: 1 base; junction bases outside the gene matches: 4. CDR3 length equals 17 residues. The CDR3 DNA sequence: TGTGCCAGCTCACCACCGGGGCTAGCGGGGTCCTACAATGAGCAGTTCTTC. It translates to CASSPPGLAGSYNEQFF. Combining the CDR3 with reference TRBV18 and TRBJ2-1 gives the whole variable domain NAGVMQNPRHLVRRRGQEARLRCSPMKGHSHVYWYRQLPEEGLKFMVYLQKENIIDESGMPKERFSAEFPKEGPSILRIQQVVRGDSAAYFCASSPPGLAGSYNEQFFGPGTRLTVL.

The chain has TRBV5-6 and TRBJ2-3, with 8 bases lining up with TRBD1. J gave up 3 bases and V 0 bases, and 3 bases lay outside the gene matches. Germline V gene data show CDR1 as SGHDT and CDR2 as YYEEEE. This CDR3 spans 15 amino acids. The CDR3 region is CASSLVGQGTDTQYF. Written as DNA, the CDR3 is TGTGCCAGCAGCTTGGTCGGACAGGGTACAGATACGCAGTATTTT.

Only one count was recorded for this clone. V usage is TRBV23-1 and J usage is TRBJ1-2, with D possibly TRBD1 on 5 matching bases. TRBV23-1 is noted as an ORF with a role that remains uncertain. CDR3 length: 17 amino acids. V was pared by 3 bases and J by 6 bases, with 23 bases between. CDR3 coding DNA: TGCGCCAGCAGTCATCGACGTAAGAATTGGGGGGTGGATGGCTACACCTTC. This codes for CASSHRRKNWGVDGYTF.